This T cell receptor (beta chain) comes out of a study of radiotherapy plus CTLA-4 blockade in lung cancer. On the study more broadly: An objective response was seen in about a sixth of patients, and disease control in just over 30%. Overall study findings and caveats: Expansion in blood of tumor-derived TCR clones was seen after radiotherapy plus ipilimumab.

In this sample, this clone turned up a few times. No antigen is known for it. Chemo-refractory metastatic non-small-cell lung cancer patients underwent focal radiation alongside CTLA-4 blockade with ipilimumab. Germline V gene sequence: CDR1 ENHRY, CDR2 SYGVKD. The CDR3 extends over 15 amino acids. V gave up 0 bases and J gave up 8 bases; unmatched junction bases: 6. Measured with immunoSEQ multiplex PCR; TCRdb has only the in-frame clones, and not every one. This table holds about 77,000 clones, around 74% found once. The chain combines TRBV10-3 with TRBJ1-2; 10 bases agree with TRBD1. The sequencing here drew on peripheral blood, taken from a patient treated with radiotherapy plus ipilimumab. The TCR sequence derives from a human donor with non-small cell lung cancer whose response to radiotherapy plus ipilimumab could not be evaluated. CDR3 region: CAISESGQGYGGYTF. The CDR3 DNA reads TGTGCCATCAGTGAGTCGGGACAGGGGTATGGAGGCTACACCTTC.